Listed here are 9 T cell receptor beta chains from one sample, sequenced in a study of T cell responses to AZD1222 COVID-19 vaccine. Profiled with immunoSEQ multiplex PCR; TCRdb holds only in-frame clones, not every one. The sample has approximately 100,000 clones, around 94% seen once; the top ten hold roughly 2%. Sequences were derived from peripheral blood, sampled on day 0 of AZD1222 vaccination. All receptors come from an adult in good health.

The genes are TRBV11-2 and TRBJ2-1, with 9 bases identical to TRBD1. The V segment lost 5 bases and the J segment 9 bases; nucleotides outside the gene matches: 14. The CDR3 extends over 16 amino acids. The germline CDR1 and CDR2 sequences are SGHAT and FQNNGV. As DNA, the CDR3 is TGTGCCAGCAGCGCGGTGTTGGACAGGGGATATAGTGAGCAGTTCTTC. This codes for CASSAVLDRGYSEQFF.

V usage is TRBV28 and J usage is TRBJ1-5, with TRBD1 matching over 7 bases. Germline CDR1 reads MDHEN; CDR2 reads SYDVKM. The CDR3 covers 13 residues. With 5 bases clipped from V and 4 bases from J, the junction kept 2 bases outside the gene matches. The CDR3 coding sequence is TGTGCCAGCAGTGGGGACAGAAATCAGCCCCAGCATTTT. It specifies CASSGDRNQPQHF.

The chain links TRBV7-2 to TRBJ1-5, with TRBD1 matching over 8 bases. V shed 2 bases and J 9 bases; nucleotides not matched to a gene: 12. Germline V gene lookup returns CDR1 SGHTA and CDR2 FQGNSA. The CDR3 spans 16 residues. CDR3 loop: CASSLHPSGTGLPQHF. CDR3 nucleotides: TGTGCCAGCAGCTTACACCCCAGCGGGACAGGTTTGCCCCAGCATTTT.

This clone was seen once. The J gene is TRBJ1-5, the V gene TRBV19; TRBD1 matches 8 bases. From germline, CDR1 is LNHDA and CDR2 SQIVND (reference sequence). The CDR3 sequence is 17 residues long. The V and J ends lost 5 bases and 6 bases, in that order; junction bases with no gene match: 15. CDR3 amino acids: CASSHRPDGRGRQPQHF. CDR3 DNA sequence: TGTGCCAGTAGTCATCGCCCCGACGGCAGGGGGCGTCAGCCCCAGCATTTT.

The rearrangement uses TRBV6-2 or TRBV6-3 and TRBJ2-1, with D perhaps TRBD1 (5 bases). This CDR3 has 14 residues. Germline V gene data show CDR1 as MNHEY and CDR2 as SVGEGT. Trimming left V 4 bases short and J 6 bases short, with 13 bases between. CDR3 sequence: CASSLGTGSNEQFF. CDR3 coding DNA: TGTGCCAGCAGTTTAGGAACAGGTTCCAATGAGCAGTTCTTC.

The chain employs TRBV19 and TRBJ1-1, with D possibly matching TRBD1 (5 bases). V lost 8 bases to trimming and J lost 9 bases, with 10 bases between them. Germline CDR1 LNHDA, CDR2 SQIVND (reference sequence). This CDR3 comprises 10 residues. Here the CDR3 reads CASGRQQAFF. DNA for the CDR3: TGTGCCAGTGGTCGACAGCAAGCTTTCTTT. Full variable domain (outside the CDR3, taken from reference TRBV19 and TRBJ1-1): DGGITQSPKYLFRKEGQNVTLSCEQNLNHDAMYWYRQDPGQGLRLIYYSQIVNDFQKGDIAEGYSVSREKKESFPLTVTSAQKNPTAFYLCASGRQQAFFGQGTRLTVV.

This clone was recorded once. The chain joins TRBV4-2 to TRBJ2-7; the match to TRBD2 covers 9 bases. This CDR3 region has 16 residues. The ends lost 4 bases at V and 6 bases at J; junction bases unmatched: 13. Germline V gene lookup returns CDR1 LGHNA and CDR2 YNFKEQ. CDR3 in amino acids: CASSLNPTSGPSEQYF. The DNA for the CDR3 is TGTGCCAGCAGCCTAAACCCGACTAGCGGCCCCTCCGAGCAGTACTTC.

This rearrangement joins TRBV4-3 to TRBJ1-2; D remains ambiguous. Germline V gene sequence: CDR1 LGHNA, CDR2 YSLEER. V lost 1 base to trimming and J lost 8 bases, with 14 bases between them. The CDR3 contains 14 residues. CDR3 protein: CASSQVAALVGYTF. The CDR3 nucleotides read TGCGCCAGCAGCCAAGTGGCGGCGCTGGTCGGCTACACCTTC.

V is TRBV5-1 and J is TRBJ1-3, with unresolved D. The V gene lost 0 bases and the J gene lost 3 bases, with 10 bases spanning the gap. CDR3 length: 15 residues. Germline assignment: CDR1 SGHRS and CDR2 YFSETQ. The CDR3 reads CASSLAKGFGNTIYF. Here the CDR3 DNA reads TGCGCCAGCAGCTTGGCCAAGGGTTTTGGAAACACCATATATTTT.